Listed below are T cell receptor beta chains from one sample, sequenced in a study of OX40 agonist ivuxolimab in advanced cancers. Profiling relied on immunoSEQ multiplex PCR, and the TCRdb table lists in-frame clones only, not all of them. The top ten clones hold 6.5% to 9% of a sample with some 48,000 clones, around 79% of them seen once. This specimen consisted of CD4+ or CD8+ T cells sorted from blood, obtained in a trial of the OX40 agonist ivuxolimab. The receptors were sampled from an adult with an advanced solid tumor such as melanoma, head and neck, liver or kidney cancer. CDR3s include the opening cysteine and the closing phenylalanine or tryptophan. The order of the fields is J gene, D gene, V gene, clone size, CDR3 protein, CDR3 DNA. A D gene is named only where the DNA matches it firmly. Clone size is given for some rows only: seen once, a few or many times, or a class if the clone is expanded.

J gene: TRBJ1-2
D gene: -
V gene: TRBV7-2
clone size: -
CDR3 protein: CASSLYPSGTYGYTF
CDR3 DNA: TGTGCCAGCAGCTTATACCCTTCAGGGACCTATGGCTACACCTTC

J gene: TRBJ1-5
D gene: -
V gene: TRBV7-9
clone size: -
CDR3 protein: CASSAWDIQRDQPQHF
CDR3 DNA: TGTGCCAGCAGCGCCTGGGACATTCAGAGGGATCAGCCCCAGCATTTT

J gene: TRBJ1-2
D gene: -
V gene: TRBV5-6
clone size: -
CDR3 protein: CASSLANYGYTF
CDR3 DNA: TGTGCCAGCAGCTTGGCCAATTATGGCTACACCTTC

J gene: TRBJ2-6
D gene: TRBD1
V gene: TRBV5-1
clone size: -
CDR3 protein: CASSLLATGDLSSGANVLTF
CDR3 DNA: TGCGCCAGCAGCTTGTTGGCCACAGGGGACCTTAGCTCTGGGGCCAACGTCCTGACTTTC

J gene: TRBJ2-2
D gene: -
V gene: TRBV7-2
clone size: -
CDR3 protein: CASSLARGELFF
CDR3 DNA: TGTGCCAGCAGCTTAGCCCGCGGGGAGCTGTTTTTT

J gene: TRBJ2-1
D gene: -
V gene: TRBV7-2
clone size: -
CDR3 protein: CASSSGTLLYNEQFF
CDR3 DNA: TGTGCCAGCAGCTCCGGGACTTTGCTATACAATGAGCAGTTCTTC

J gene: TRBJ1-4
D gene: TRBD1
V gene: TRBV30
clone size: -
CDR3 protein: CAWSPGQGVEKLFF
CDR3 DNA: TGTGCCTGGTCACCGGGACAGGGGGTTGAAAAACTGTTTTTT

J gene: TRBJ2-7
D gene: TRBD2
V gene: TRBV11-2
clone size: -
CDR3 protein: CASSWTSGNPYEQYF
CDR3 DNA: TGTGCCAGCAGTTGGACTAGCGGGAACCCCTACGAGCAGTACTTC

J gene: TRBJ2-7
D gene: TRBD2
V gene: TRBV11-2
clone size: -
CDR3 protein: CASSSSGAYEQYF
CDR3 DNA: TGTGCCAGCAGCTCTAGCGGGGCATACGAGCAGTACTTC

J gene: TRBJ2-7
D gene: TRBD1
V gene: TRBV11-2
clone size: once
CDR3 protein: CASSLDRGQYEQYF
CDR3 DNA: TGTGCCAGCAGCTTAGACAGGGGGCAATACGAGCAGTACTTC

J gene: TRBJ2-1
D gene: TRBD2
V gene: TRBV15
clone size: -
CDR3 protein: CATGTIGNNEQFF
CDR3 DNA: TGTGCCACGGGGACTATCGGGAACAATGAGCAGTTCTTC

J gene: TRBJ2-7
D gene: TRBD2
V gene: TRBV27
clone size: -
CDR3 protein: CASSFPDGGEQYF
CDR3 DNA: TGTGCCAGCAGCTTCCCCGACGGGGGGGAGCAGTACTTC

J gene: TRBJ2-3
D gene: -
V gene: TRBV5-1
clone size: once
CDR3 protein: CASSFSGSHTDTQYF
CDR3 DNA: TGCGCCAGCAGCTTCAGCGGTTCCCACACAGATACGCAGTATTTT

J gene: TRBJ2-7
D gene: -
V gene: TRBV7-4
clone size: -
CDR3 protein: CASSAGRPTYSYEQYF
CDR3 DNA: TGTGCCAGCAGCGCGGGGAGACCGACTTACTCCTACGAGCAGTACTTC

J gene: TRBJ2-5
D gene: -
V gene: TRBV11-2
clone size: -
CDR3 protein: CASSPVRGGEQYF
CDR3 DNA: TGTGCCAGCAGCCCTGTTCGGGGAGGTGAGCAGTACTTC

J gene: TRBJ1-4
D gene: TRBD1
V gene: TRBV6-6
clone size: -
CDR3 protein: CASSLGTGFNEKLFF
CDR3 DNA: TGTGCCAGCAGCCTGGGGACAGGTTTTAATGAAAAACTGTTTTTT

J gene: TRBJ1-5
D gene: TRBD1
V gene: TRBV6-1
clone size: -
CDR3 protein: CASSESPGQGQRTQHF
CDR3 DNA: TGTGCCAGCAGTGAAAGCCCCGGACAGGGCCAACGGACCCAGCATTTT

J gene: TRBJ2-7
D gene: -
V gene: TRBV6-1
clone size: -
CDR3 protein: CASRIAEYLSYEQYF
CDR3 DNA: TGTGCCAGCAGGATAGCGGAGTACCTCTCCTACGAGCAGTACTTC

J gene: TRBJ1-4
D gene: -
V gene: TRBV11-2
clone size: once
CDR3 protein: CASSLDLVGKLFF
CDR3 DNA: TGTGCCAGCAGCTTAGATCTCGTGGGAAAACTGTTTTTT

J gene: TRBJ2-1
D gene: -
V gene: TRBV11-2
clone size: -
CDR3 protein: CASSWTFYNEQFF
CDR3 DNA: TGTGCCAGCAGCTGGACTTTCTACAATGAGCAGTTCTTC

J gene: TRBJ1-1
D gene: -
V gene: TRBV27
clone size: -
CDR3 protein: CASSLSALGNTEAFF
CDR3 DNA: TGTGCCAGCAGTTTATCGGCCTTGGGGAACACTGAAGCTTTCTTT

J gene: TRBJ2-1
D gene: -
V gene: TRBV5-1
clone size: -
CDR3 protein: CASSLYNEQFF
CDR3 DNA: TGCGCCAGCAGCTTGTACAATGAGCAGTTCTTC

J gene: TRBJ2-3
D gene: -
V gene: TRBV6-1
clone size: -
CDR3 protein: CASREKSGYTQYF
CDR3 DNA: TGTGCCAGCCGCGAGAAAAGCGGATATACGCAGTATTTT

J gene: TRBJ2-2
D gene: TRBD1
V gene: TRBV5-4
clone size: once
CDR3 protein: CASSLGQGQNTGELFF
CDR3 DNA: TGTGCCAGCAGCTTGGGACAGGGGCAGAATACCGGGGAGCTGTTTTTT

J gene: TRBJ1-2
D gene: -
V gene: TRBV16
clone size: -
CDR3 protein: CASSHQSGSRMGYTF
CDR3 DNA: TGTGCCAGCAGCCACCAATCCGGGAGCCGGATGGGCTACACCTTC

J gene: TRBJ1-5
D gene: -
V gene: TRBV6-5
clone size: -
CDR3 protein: CASRRGFDSNQPQHF
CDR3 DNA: TGTGCCAGCAGAAGGGGATTCGATAGCAATCAGCCCCAGCATTTT

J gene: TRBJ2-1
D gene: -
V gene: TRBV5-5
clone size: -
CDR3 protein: CASSLGQRYNEQFF
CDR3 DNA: TGTGCCAGCAGCTTGGGACAGCGTTACAATGAGCAGTTCTTC

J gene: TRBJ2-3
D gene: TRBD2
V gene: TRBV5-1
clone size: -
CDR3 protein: CASSLAVRTRAGGTDTQYF
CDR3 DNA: TGCGCCAGCAGCTTGGCCGTCCGGACTAGAGCGGGAGGCACAGATACGCAGTATTTT

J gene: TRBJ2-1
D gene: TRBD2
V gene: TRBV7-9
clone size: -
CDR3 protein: CASSFITAGVNEQFF
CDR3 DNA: TGTGCCAGCAGCTTTATCACAGCGGGAGTGAATGAGCAGTTCTTC

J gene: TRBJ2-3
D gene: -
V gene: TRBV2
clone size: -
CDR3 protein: CASSVSTDTQYF
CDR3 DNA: TGTGCCAGCAGCGTTAGCACAGATACGCAGTATTTT

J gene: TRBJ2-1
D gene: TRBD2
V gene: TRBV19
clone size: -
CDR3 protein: CASSIWSSGRNNEQFF
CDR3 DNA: TGTGCCAGTAGTATTTGGTCTAGCGGGAGGAACAATGAGCAGTTCTTC

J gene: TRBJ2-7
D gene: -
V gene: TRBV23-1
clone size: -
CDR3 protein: CATRGCEQYF
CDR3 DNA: TGCGCCACGAGGGGGTGCGAGCAGTACTTC

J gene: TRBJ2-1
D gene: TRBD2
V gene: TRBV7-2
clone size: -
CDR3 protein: CASTQGLAGSSEQFF
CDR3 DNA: TGTGCCAGCACCCAGGGACTAGCGGGAAGTAGTGAGCAGTTCTTC

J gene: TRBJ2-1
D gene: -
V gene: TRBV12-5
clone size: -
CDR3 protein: CASGLVLSLLSYNEQFF
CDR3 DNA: TGTGCTAGTGGTTTGGTACTAAGCCTACTCTCCTACAATGAGCAGTTCTTC

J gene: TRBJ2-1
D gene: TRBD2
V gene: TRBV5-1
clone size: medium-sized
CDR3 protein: CASSLLTGLAGNNEQFF
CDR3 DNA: TGCGCCAGCAGCTTACTTACGGGACTAGCGGGAAACAATGAGCAGTTCTTC

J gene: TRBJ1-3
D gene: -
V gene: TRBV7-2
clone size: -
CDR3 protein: CASSSGNTIYF
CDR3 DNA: TGTGCCAGCAGCTCCGGAAACACCATATATTTT

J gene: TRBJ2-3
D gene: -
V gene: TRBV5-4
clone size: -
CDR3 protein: CASSLEVAADTQYF
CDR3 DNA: TGTGCCAGCAGCTTGGAGGTAGCGGCAGATACGCAGTATTTT

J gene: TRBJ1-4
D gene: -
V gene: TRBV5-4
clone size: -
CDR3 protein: CASSRRGEVPEKLFF
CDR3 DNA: TGTGCCAGCAGCCGACGAGGGGAGGTCCCTGAAAAACTGTTTTTT

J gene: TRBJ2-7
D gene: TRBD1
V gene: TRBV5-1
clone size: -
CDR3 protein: CASSLARRGGLILSYEQYF
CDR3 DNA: TGCGCCAGCAGCTTGGCCAGGCGAGGGGGCCTCATCCTCTCCTACGAGCAGTACTTC

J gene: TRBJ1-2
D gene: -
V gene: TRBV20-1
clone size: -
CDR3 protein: CSARESRGYTF
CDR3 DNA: TGCAGTGCTAGAGAAAGTAGAGGCTACACCTTC

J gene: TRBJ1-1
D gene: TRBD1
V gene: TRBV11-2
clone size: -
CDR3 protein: CASSSQGAGAEAFF
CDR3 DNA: TGTGCCAGCAGCTCCCAGGGGGCAGGCGCTGAAGCTTTCTTT

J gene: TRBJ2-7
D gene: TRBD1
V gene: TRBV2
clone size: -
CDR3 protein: CASTGPRRQGSSYEQYF
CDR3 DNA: TGTGCCAGCACCGGGCCGCGCCGACAGGGGAGCTCCTACGAGCAGTACTTC

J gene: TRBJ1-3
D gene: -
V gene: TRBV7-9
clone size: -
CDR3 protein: CASSRPGRGGNTIYF
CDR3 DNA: TGTGCCAGCAGCCGTCCCGGAAGAGGCGGAAACACCATATATTTT

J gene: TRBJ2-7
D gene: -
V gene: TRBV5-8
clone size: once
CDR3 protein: CASSLQGGQREQYF
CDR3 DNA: TGTGCCAGCAGCCTACAGGGAGGTCAGCGCGAGCAGTACTTC

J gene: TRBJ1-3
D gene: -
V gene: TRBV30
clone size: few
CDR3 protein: CAWSVGSGPGNTIYF
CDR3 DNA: TGTGCCTGGAGTGTCGGGTCAGGGCCTGGAAACACCATATATTTT

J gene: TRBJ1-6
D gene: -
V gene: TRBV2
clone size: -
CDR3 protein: CASSATGSSPLHF
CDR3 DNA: TGTGCCAGCAGTGCAACAGGGTCCTCACCCCTCCACTTT

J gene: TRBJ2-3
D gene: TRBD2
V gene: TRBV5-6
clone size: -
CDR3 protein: CASSLGLAGADTQYF
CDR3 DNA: TGTGCCAGCAGCTTAGGACTAGCGGGAGCAGATACGCAGTATTTT

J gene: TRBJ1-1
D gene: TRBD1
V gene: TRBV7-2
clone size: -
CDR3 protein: CASRAEQGVTEAFF
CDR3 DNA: TGTGCCAGCAGGGCGGAGCAGGGGGTCACTGAAGCTTTCTTT

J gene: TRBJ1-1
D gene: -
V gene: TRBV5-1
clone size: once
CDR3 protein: CASSFGVRDTEAFF
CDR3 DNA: TGCGCCAGCAGCTTCGGCGTGAGAGACACTGAAGCTTTCTTT

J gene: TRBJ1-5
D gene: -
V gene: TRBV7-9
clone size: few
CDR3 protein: CASSPWGGHDQPQHF
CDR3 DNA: TGTGCCAGCAGCCCCTGGGGGGGGCATGATCAGCCCCAGCATTTT

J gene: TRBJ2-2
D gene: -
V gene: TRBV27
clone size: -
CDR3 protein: CASSSAWADWELFF
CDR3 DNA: TGTGCCAGCAGTTCCGCTTGGGCCGACTGGGAGCTGTTTTTT

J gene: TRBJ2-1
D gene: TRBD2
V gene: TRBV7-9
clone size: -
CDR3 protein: CASSLGTSDTWFF
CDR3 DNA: TGTGCCAGCAGCTTAGGGACTAGTGATACTTGGTTCTTC

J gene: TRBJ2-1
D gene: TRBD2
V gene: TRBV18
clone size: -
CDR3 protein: CASSPRPSGDNEQFF
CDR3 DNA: TGTGCCAGCTCACCAAGGCCTAGCGGAGACAATGAGCAGTTCTTC

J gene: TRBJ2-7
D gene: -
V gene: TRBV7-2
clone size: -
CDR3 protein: CASSLDSGTQYF
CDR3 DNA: TGTGCCAGCAGCTTAGACAGTGGGACGCAGTACTTC